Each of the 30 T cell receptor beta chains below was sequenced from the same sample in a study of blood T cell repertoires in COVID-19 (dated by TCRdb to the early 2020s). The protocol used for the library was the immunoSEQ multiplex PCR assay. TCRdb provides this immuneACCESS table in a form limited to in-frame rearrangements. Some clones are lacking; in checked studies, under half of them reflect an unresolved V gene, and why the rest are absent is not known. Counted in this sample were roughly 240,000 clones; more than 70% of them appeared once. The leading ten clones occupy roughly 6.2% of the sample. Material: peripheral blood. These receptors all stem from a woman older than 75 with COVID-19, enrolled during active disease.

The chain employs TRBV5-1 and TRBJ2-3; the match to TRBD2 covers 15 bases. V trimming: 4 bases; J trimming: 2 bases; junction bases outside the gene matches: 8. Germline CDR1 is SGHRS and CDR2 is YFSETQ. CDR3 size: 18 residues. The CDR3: CASSKEGTSGGFTDTQYF. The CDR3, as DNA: TGCGCCAGCAGCAAGGAGGGGACTAGCGGGGGGTTCACAGATACGCAGTATTTT.

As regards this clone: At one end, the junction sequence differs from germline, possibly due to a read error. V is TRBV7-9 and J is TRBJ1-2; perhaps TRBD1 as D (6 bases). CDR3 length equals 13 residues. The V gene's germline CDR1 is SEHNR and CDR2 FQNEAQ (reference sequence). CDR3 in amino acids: CASTLQGTDGYTF. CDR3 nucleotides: TGTGCCAGCACCTTACAGGGTACCGATGGCTACACCTTC.

The CDR3 nucleotides read TGTGCCAGTTCAGGGTTTTCGCCCCAAGCAAATAATTCACCCCTCCACTTT. Translated: CASSGFSPQANNSPLHF. The V call is TRBV3-1 (or the pseudogene TRBV3-2), the J call TRBJ1-6; weak D call: TRBD1 (5 bases). V dropped 9 bases and J dropped 5 bases, with 23 bases sitting between them. The germline CDR1 and CDR2 sequences are LGHDT and YNNKEL (reference sequence). CDR3 length: 17 residues.

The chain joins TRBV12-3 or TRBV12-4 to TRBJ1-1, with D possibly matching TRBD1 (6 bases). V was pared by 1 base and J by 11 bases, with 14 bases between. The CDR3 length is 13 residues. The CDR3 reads CASSLGTVGLAFF. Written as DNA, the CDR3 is TGTGCCAGCAGTTTAGGGACAGTAGGTTTGGCTTTCTTT.

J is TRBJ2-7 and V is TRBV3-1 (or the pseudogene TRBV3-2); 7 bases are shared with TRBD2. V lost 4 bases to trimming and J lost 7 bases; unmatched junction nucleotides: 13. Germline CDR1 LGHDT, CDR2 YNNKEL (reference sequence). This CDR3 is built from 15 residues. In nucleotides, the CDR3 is TGTGCCAGCAGCCCGAGCGGGGACCCCGCTCGGGAGCAGTACGTC. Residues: CASSPSGDPAREQYV.

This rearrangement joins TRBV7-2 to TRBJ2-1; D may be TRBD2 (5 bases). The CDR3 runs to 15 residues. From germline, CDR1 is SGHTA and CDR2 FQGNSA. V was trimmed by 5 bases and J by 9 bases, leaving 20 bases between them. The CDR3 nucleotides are TGTGCCAGCAGCCAGGATGCGGGCGACCCCGGTGAGCAGTTCTTC. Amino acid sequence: CASSQDAGDPGEQFF.

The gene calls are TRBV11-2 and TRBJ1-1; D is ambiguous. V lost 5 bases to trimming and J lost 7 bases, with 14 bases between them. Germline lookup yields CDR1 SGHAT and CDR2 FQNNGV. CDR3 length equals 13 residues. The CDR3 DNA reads TGTGCCAGCAGCCCAAGTGTGGCAGTTGAAGCTTTCTTT. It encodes CASSPSVAVEAFF.

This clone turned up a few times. In DNA, the CDR3 is TGTGCCAGCAACACAGGGGGGGGGACAGGGTCCTATCAGCCCCAGCATTTT. The encoded protein is CASNTGGGTGSYQPQHF. The chain uses TRBV28 and TRBJ1-5; TRBD1 aligns across 9 bases. The CDR3 totals 17 residues. Germline V gene lookup returns CDR1 MDHEN and CDR2 SYDVKM. V lost 7 bases, J lost 5 bases, and 15 bases stayed unmatched.

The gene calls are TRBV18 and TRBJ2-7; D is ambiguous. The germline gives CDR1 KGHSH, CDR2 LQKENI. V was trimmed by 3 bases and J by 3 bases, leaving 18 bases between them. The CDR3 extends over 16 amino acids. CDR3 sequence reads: CASSPSQALNNYEQYF. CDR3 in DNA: TGTGCCAGCTCACCCTCCCAGGCACTCAATAACTACGAGCAGTACTTC.

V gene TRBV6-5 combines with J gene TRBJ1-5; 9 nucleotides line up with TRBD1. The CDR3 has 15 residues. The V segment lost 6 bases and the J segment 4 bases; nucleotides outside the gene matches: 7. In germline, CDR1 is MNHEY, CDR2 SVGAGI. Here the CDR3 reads CASRGGTGLNQPQHF. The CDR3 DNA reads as TGTGCCAGCAGGGGTGGGACAGGGCTAAATCAGCCCCAGCATTTT.

In nucleotides, the CDR3 is TGCGCCAGCAGTGACTCGGGACAGTCCTACGAGCAGTACGTC. Translating gives CASSDSGQSYEQYV. The chain carries TRBV10-2 and TRBJ2-7, with 7 bases fitting TRBD1. V lost 3 bases to trimming and J lost 1 base; unmatched junction nucleotides: 3. The germline V gene encodes CDR1 WSHSY and CDR2 SAAADI. The CDR3 runs to 14 residues.

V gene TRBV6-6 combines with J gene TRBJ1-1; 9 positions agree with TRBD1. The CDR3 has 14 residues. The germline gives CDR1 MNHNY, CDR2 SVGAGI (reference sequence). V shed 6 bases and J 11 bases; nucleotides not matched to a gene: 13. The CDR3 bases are TGTGCCAGCAGAGAAAACTCCGGGACAGGGTATGCTTTCTTT. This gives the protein CASRENSGTGYAFF.

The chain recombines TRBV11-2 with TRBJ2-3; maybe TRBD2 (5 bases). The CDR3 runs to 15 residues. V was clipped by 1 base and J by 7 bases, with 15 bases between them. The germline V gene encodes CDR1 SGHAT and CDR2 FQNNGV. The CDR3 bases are TGTGCCAGCAGCTTAGCCGGGGTCCAAAAAAATACGCAGTATTTT. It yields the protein CASSLAGVQKNTQYF.

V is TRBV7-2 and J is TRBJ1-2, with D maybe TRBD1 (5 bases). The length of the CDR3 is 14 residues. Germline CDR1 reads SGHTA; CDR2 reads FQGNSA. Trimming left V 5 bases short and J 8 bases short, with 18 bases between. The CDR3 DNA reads TGTGCCAGCAGCCCACGCTGGCAGGGTTACGGCTACACCTTC. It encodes CASSPRWQGYGYTF.

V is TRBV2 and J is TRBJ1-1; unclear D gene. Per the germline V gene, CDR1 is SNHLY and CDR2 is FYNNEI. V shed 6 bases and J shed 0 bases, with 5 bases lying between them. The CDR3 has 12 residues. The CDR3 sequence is CASSLVNTEAFF. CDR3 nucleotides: TGTGCCAGCAGCCTCGTGAACACTGAAGCTTTCTTT.

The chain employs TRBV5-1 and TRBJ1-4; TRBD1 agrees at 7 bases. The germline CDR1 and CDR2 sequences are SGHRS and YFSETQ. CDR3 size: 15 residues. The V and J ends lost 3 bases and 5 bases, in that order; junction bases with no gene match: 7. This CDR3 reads CASSSGGVWNEKLFF. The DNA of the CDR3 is TGCGCCAGCAGCTCAGGGGGAGTTTGGAATGAAAAACTGTTTTTT.

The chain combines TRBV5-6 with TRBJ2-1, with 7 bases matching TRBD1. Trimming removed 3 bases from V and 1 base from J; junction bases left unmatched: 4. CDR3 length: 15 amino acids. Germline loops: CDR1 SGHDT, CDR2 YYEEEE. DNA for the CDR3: TGTGCCAGCAGCTCAGGGGGTCTGTCCTACAATGAGCAGTTCTTC. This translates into CASSSGGLSYNEQFF.

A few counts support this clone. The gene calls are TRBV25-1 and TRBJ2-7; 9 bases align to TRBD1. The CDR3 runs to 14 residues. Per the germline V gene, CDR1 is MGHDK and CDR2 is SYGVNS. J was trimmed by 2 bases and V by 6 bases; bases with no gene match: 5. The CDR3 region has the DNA TGTGCCAGCAGCCGACAGGGGGTTACCTACGAGCAGTACTTC. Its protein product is CASSRQGVTYEQYF.

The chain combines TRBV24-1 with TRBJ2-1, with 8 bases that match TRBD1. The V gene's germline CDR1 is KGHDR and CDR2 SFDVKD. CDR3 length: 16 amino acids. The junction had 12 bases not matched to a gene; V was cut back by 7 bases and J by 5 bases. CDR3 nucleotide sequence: TGTGCCACCAGCGACGGGGGCAGGGGGCGCAACAATGAGCAGTTCTTC. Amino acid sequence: CATSDGGRGRNNEQFF.

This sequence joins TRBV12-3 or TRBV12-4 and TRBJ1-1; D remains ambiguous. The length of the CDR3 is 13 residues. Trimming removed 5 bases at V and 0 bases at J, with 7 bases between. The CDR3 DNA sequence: TGTGCCAGCAGTCAACAGATGAACACTGAAGCTTTCTTT. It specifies CASSQQMNTEAFF.

CDR3 in DNA: TGTGCCAGCAGTGGGCTTCGCGAGGGAAACTATGGCTACACCTTC. This sequence encodes CASSGLREGNYGYTF. This chain joins TRBV2 and TRBJ1-2; D gene ambiguous. The V end lost 4 bases, the J end lost 2 bases, and 14 bases lay between the germline ends. Germline CDR1 is SNHLY and CDR2 is FYNNEI. There are 15 residues in the CDR3.

CDR3 residues: CASQRGAASPDTQYF. CDR3 sequence (DNA): TGTGCCAGCCAGAGAGGAGCGGCGTCTCCCGATACGCAGTATTTT. This sequence joins TRBV9 and TRBJ2-3; possibly TRBD2 for D (5 bases). Looked up from germline, CDR1 is SGDLS and CDR2 is YYNGEE. The CDR3 runs to 15 residues. Trimming stripped 7 bases from V and 6 bases from J, with 21 bases between.

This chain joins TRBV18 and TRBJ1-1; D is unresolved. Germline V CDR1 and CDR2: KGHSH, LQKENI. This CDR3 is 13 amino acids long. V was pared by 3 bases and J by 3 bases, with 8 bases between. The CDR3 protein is CASSPISDTEAFF. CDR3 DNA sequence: TGTGCCAGCTCACCCATCTCGGACACTGAAGCTTTCTTT.

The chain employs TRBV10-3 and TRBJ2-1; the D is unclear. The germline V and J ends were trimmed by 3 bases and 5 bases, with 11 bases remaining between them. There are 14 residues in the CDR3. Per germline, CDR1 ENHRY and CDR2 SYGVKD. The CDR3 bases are TGTGCCATCAGTGACTCCGTCCAGGACAATGAGCAGTTCTTC. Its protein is CAISDSVQDNEQFF.

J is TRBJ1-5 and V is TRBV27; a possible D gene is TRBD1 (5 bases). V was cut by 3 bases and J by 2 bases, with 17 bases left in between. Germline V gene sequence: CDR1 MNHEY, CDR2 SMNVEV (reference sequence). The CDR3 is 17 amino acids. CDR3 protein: CASSLFSIGGGNQPQHF. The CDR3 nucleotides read TGTGCCAGCAGTTTGTTTTCCATTGGAGGGGGCAATCAGCCCCAGCATTTT.

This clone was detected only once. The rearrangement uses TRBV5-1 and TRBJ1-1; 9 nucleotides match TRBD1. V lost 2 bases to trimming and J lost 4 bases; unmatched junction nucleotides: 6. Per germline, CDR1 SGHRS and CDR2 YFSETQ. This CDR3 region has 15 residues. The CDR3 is CASSLRTGEGTEAFF. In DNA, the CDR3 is TGCGCCAGCAGCTTAAGGACAGGGGAGGGCACTGAAGCTTTCTTT.

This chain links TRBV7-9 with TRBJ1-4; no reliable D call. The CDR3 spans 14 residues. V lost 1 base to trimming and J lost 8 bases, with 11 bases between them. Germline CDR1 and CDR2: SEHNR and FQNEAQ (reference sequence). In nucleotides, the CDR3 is TGTGCCAGCAGCTTAGGGAGGTTGAACGAAAAACTGTTTTTT. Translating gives CASSLGRLNEKLFF.

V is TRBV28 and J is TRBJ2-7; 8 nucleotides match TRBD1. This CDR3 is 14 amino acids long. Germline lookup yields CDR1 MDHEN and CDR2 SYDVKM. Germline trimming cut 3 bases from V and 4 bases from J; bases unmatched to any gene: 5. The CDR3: CASSFQGAMYEQYF. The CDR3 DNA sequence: TGTGCCAGCAGTTTTCAGGGGGCTATGTACGAGCAGTACTTC. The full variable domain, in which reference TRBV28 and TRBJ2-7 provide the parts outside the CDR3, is DVKVTQSSRYLVKRTGEKVFLECVQDMDHENMFWYRQDPGLGLRLIYFSYDVKMKEKGDIPEGYSVSREKKERFSLILESASTNQTSMYLCASSFQGAMYEQYFGPGTRLTVT.

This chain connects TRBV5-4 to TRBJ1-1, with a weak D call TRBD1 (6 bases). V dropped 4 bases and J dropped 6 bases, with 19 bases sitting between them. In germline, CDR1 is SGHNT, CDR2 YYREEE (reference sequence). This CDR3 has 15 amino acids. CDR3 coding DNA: TGTGCCAGCAGCAACCCCGTAGGACAGAATCCTGAAGCTTTCTTT. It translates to CASSNPVGQNPEAFF.

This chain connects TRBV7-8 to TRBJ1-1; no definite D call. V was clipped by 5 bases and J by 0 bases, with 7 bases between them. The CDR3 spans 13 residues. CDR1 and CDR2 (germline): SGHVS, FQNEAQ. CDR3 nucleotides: TGTGCCAGCAGCCGGAACATGAACACTGAAGCTTTCTTT. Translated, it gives CASSRNMNTEAFF.